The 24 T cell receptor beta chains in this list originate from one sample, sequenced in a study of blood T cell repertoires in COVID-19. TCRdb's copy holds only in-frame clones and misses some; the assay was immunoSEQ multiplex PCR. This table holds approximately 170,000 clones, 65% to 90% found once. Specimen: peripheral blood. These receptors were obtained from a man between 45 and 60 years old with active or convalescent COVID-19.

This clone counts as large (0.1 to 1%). In nucleotides, the CDR3 is TGTGCCAGCAGCTCAACCGGGACAGGGGGCCCCACAGATACGCAGTATTTT. Translating it yields CASSSTGTGGPTDTQYF. The rearrangement uses TRBV7-3 and TRBJ2-3; TRBD1 matches 12 bases. CDR3 size: 17 residues. Germline V gene sequence: CDR1 SGHTA, CDR2 FQGTGA. The V and J ends lost 4 bases and 2 bases, in that order; junction bases with no gene match: 7. Supplemented by reference TRBV7-3 and TRBJ2-3, the full variable domain reads GAGVSQTPSNKVTEKGKYVELRCDPISGHTALYWYRQSLGQGPEFLIYFQGTGAADDSGLPNDRFFAVRPEGSVSTLKIQRTERGDSAVYLCASSSTGTGGPTDTQYFGPGTRLTVL.

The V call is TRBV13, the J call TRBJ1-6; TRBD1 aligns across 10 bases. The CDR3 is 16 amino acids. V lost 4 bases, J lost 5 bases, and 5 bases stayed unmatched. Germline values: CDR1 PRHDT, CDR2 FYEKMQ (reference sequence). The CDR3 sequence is CASSSTTGGNNSPLHF. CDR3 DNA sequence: TGTGCCAGCAGCTCGACGACAGGGGGCAATAATTCACCCCTCCACTTT. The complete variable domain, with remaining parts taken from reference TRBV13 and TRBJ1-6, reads AAGVIQSPRHLIKEKRETATLKCYPIPRHDTVYWYQQGPGQDPQFLISFYEKMQSDKGSIPDRFSAQQFSDYHSELNMSSLELGDSALYFCASSSTTGGNNSPLHFGNGTRLTVT.

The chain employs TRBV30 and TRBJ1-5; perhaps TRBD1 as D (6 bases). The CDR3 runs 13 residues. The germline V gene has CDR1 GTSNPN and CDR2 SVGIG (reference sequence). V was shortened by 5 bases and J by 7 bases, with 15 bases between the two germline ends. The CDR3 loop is CAWQLGQDQPQHF. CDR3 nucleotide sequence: TGTGCCTGGCAACTGGGACAAGACCAGCCCCAGCATTTT.

CDR3 nucleotides: TGCGCCAGCAGCCCGGGACAGGGGGCATTGAGGACTGAAGCTTTCTTT. Protein: CASSPGQGALRTEAFF. The chain carries TRBV5-1 and TRBJ1-1, with 12 bases that match TRBD1. The V gene's germline CDR1 is SGHRS and CDR2 YFSETQ. The CDR3 has 16 residues. V shed 4 bases and J 5 bases; nucleotides not matched to a gene: 9.

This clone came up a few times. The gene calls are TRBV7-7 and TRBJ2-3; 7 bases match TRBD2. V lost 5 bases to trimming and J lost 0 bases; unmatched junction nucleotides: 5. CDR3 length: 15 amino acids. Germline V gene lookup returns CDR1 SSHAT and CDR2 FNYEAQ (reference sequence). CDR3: CASSTQLASTDTQYF. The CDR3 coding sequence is TGTGCCAGCAGCACCCAACTAGCGAGCACAGATACGCAGTATTTT.

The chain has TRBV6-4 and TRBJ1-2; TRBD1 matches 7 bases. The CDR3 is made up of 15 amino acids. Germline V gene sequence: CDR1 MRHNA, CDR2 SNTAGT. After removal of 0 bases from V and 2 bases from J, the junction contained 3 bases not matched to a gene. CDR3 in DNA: TGTGCCAGCAGTGACTCTGGGACAGCAAACTATGGCTACACCTTC. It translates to CASSDSGTANYGYTF.

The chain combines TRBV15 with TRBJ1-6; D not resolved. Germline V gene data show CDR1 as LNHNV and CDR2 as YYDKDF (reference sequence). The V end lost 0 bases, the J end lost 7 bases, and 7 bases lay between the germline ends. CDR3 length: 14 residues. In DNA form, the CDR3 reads TGTGCCACCAGCAGAGAGGAGGAGAATTCACCCCTCCACTTT. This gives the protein CATSREEENSPLHF.

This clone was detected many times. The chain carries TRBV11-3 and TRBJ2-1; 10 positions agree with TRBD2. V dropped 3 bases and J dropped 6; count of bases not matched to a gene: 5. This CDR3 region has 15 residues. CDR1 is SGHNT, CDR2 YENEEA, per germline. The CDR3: CASSFLAGVGNEQFF. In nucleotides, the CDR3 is TGTGCCAGCAGCTTCCTAGCGGGAGTAGGCAATGAGCAGTTCTTC.

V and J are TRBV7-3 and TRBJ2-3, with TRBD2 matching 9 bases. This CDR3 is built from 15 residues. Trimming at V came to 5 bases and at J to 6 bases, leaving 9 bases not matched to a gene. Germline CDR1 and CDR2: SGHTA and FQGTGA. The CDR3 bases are TGTGCCAGCAGCCCCCAGTTAGCGGGGGTTGATACGCAGTATTTT. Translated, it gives CASSPQLAGVDTQYF.

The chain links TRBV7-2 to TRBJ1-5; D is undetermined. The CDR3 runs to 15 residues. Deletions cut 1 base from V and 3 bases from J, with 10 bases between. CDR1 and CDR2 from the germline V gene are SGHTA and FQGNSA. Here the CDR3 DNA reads TGTGCCAGCAGCTTAGTAGTTCACCTCAATCAGCCCCAGCATTTT. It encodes CASSLVVHLNQPQHF.

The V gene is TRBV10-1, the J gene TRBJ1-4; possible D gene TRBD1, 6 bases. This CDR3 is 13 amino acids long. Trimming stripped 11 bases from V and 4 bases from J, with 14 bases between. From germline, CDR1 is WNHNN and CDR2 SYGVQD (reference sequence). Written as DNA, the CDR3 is TGCGCCGGACAAACAGGGTATAATGAAAAACTGTTTTTT. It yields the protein CAGQTGYNEKLFF.

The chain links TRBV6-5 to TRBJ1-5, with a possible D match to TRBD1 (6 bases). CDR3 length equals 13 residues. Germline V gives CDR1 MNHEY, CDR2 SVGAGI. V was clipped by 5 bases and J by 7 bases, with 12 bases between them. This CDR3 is CASSRGTGQPQHF. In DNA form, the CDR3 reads TGTGCCAGCAGTAGGGGGACGGGGCAGCCCCAGCATTTT.

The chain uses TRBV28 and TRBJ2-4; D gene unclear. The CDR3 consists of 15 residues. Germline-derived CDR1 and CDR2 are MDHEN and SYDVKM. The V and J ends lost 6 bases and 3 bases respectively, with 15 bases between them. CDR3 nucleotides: TGTGCCAGCAGCCCGCTACGGGTTATCAAAAACATTCAGTACTTC. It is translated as CASSPLRVIKNIQYF.

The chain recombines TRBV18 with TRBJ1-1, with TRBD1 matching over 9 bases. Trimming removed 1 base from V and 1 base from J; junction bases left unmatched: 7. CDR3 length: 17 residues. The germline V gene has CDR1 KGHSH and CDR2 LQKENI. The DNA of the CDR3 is TGTGCCAGCTCACCACTGGTAGGGGACAGGGAGAACACTGAAGCTTTCTTT. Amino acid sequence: CASSPLVGDRENTEAFF.

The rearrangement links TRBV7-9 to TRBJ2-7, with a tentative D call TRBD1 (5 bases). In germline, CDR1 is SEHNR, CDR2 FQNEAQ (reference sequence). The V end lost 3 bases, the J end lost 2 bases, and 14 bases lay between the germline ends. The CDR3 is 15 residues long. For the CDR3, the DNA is TGTGCCAGCAGCTTGAGACTCGGACAAGCCTACGAGCAGTACTTC. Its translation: CASSLRLGQAYEQYF.

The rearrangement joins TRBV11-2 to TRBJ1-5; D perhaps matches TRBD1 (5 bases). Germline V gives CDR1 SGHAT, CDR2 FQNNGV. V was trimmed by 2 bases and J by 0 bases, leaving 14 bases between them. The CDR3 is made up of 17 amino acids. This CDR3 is CASSLNGMGGSNQPQHF. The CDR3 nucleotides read TGTGCCAGCAGCTTAAATGGGATGGGGGGTAGCAATCAGCCCCAGCATTTT.

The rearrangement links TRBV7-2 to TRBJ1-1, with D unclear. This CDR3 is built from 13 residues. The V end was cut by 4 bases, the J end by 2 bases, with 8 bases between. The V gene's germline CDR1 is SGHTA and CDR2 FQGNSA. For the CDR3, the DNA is TGTGCCAGCAGCTCCCCGGGTAACACTGAAGCTTTCTTT. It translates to CASSSPGNTEAFF.

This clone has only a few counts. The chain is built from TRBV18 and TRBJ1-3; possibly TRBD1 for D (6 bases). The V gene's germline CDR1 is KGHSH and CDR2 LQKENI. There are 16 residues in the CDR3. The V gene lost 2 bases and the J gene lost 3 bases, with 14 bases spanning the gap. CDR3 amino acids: CASSPSGGALGNTIYF. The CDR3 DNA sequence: TGTGCCAGCTCACCATCGGGGGGCGCTCTTGGAAACACCATATATTTT.

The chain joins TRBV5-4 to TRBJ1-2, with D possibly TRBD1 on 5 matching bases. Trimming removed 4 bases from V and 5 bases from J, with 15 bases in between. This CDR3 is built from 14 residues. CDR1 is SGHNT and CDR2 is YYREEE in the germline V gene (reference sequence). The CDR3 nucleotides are TGTGCCAGCAGCGGAGCAGGGAATCGATATGGCTACACCTTC. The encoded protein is CASSGAGNRYGYTF.

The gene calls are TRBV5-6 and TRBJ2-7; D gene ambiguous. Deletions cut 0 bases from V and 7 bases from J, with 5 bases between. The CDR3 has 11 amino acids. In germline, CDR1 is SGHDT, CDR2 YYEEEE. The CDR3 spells CASSLDREQYF. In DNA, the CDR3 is TGTGCCAGCAGCTTGGACCGGGAGCAGTACTTC.

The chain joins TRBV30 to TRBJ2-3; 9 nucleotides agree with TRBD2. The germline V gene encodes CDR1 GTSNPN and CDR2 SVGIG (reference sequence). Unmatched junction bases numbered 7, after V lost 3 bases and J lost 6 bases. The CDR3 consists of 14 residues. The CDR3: CAWRGAGGPDTQYF. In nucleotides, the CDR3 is TGTGCCTGGAGGGGGGCGGGAGGGCCGGATACGCAGTATTTT.

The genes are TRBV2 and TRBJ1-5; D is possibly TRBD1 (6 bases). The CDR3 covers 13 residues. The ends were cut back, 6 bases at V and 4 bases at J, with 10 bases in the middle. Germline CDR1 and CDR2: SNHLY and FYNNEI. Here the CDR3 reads CASRPGANQPQHF. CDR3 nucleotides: TGTGCCAGCAGACCAGGGGCGAATCAGCCCCAGCATTTT.

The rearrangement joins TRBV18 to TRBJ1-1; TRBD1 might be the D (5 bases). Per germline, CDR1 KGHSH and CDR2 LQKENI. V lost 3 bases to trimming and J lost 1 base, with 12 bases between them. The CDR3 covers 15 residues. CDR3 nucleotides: TGTGCCAGCTCACCCCAGGGTAACCAGAACACTGAAGCTTTCTTT. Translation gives CASSPQGNQNTEAFF.

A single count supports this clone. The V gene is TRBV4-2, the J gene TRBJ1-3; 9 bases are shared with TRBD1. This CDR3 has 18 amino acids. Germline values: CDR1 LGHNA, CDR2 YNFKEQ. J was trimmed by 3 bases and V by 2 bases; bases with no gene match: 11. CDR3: CASSQYIPGQGIGNTIYF. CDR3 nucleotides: TGTGCCAGCAGCCAATACATACCGGGACAGGGCATTGGAAACACCATATATTTT.